This T cell receptor (beta chain) came from a study of T-cell memory formation after mild COVID-19. Whole-study context: Each donor largely had its own TCR clusters. Whole-study results and caveats: Clones that got smaller from day 15 to 85 had even CD4/CD8, while clones growing later tipped toward CD4+.

After 5'RACE with constant-segment primers, TCR alpha and TCR beta cDNA libraries carrying sample barcodes and UMIs were obtained. TCRdb called the 5' RACE reads again in MiXCR, with one record for every CDR3 protein. Among approximately 260,000 distinct CDR3 sequences listed, roughly 18% were seen once. The CDR3 extends over 16 amino acids. Trimming cost V 1 base and J 7 bases, with 14 bases left between them. Germline V gives CDR1 SGHVS, CDR2 FQNEAQ. In this sample, this clonotype turned up a few times. The antigen remains undetermined. The TCR originated in a young man who had mild COVID-19 (a few samples of this study predate the infection). Cell type and time point are not known. This chain joins TRBV7-8 and TRBJ1-6; the D is unclear. The sample was PBMCs or a T cell subset sorted from them (not recorded which). The CDR3 spells CASSLGPGDWNSPLHF. CDR3 nucleotides: TGTGCCAGCAGCTTAGGGCCGGGCGACTGGAATTCACCCCTCCACTTT.